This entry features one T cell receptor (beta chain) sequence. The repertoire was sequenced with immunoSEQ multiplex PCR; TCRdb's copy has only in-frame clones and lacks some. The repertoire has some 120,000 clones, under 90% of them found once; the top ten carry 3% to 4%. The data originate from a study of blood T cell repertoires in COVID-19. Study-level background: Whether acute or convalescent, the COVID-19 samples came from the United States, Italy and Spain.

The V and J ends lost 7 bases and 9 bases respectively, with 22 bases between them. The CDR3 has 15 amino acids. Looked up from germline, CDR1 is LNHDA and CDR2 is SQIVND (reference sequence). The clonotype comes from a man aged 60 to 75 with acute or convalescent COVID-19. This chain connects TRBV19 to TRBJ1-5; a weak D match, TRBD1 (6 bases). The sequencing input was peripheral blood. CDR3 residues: CASKGLQGVYGPQHF. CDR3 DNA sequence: TGTGCCAGTAAAGGGCTACAGGGCGTGTATGGGCCCCAGCATTTT.